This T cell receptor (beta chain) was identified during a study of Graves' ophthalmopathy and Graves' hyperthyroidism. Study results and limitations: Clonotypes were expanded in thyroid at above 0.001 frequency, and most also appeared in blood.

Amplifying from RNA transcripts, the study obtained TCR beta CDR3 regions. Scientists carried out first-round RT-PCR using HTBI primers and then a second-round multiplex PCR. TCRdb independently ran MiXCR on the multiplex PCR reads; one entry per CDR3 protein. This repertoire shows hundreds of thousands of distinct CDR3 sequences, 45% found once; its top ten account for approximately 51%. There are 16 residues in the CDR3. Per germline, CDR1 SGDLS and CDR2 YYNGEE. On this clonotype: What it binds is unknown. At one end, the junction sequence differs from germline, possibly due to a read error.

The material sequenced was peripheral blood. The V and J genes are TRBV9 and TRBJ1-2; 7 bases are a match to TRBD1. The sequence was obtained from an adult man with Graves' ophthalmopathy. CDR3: CASSQPEGARGYGYTF. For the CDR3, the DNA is TGCGCCAGCAGCCAACCAGAGGGGGCGCGGGGCTATGGCTACACCTTC.